Sequencing of this T cell receptor (beta chain) was carried out in a study of Ad26.COV2.S vaccination and SARS-CoV-2 variants. The study's findings and limits: Spike-specific TCR breadth was greater after Ad26.COV2.S than placebo.

A word on this clone: Antigen unknown.

Method: immunoSEQ multiplex PCR; TCRdb's copy keeps in-frame clones and lacks some. The sample has fewer than 400,000 clones, about 86% seen once. Specified treatment: around 19 received Ad26.COV2.S at low or high dose, single or two shots; about 5 received placebo; per-sample allocation not given. Sample collection was performed on day 63 after the first vaccine or placebo injection. The starting material was peripheral blood, obtained in a trial of Ad26.COV2.S vaccine versus placebo. This TCR derives from a person aged 18-60 years who received the Ad26.COV2.S COVID-19 vaccine or a placebo.

The DNA for the CDR3 is TGTGCCAGCAGTGAACCCGGGACCGGTGAAAAACTGTTTTTT. Its protein is CASSEPGTGEKLFF. J is TRBJ1-4 and V is TRBV25-1; weak D call: TRBD1 (5 bases). V lost 2 bases to trimming and J lost 7 bases, with 11 bases between them. The CDR3 has 14 residues. Per germline, CDR1 MGHDK and CDR2 SYGVNS.